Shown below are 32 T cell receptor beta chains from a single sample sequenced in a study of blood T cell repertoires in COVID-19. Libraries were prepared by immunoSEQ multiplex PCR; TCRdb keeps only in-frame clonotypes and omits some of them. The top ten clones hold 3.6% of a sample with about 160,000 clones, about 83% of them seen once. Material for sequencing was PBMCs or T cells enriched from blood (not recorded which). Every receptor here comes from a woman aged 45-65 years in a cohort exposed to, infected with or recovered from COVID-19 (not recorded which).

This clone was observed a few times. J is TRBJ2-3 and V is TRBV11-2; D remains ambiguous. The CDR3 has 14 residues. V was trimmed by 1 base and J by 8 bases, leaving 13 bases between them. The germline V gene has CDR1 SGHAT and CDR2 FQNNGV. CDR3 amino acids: CASSLGPAAPTQYF. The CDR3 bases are TGTGCCAGCAGCTTAGGTCCCGCGGCTCCTACGCAGTATTTT.

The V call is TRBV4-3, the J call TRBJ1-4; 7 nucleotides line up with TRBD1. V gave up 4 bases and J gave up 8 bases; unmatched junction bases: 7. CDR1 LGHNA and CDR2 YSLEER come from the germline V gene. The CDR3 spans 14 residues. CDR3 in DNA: TGCGCCAGCAGCCCAAGACAGGGTTACGAAAAACTGTTTTTT. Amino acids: CASSPRQGYEKLFF.

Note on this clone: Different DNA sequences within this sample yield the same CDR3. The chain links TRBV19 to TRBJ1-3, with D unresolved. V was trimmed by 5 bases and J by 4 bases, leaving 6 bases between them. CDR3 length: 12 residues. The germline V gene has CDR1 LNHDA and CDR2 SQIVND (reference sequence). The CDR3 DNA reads TGTGCCAGTAGTCCGGGAGGAAACACCATATATTTT. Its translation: CASSPGGNTIYF.

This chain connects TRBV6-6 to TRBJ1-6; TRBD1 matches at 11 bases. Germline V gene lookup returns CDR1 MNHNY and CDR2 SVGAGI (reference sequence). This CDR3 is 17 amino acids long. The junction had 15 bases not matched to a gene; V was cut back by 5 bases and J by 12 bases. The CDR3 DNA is TGTGCCAGCAGTCGGACCGGGACAGGGGGATTGACTATACCCCTCCACTTT. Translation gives CASSRTGTGGLTIPLHF.

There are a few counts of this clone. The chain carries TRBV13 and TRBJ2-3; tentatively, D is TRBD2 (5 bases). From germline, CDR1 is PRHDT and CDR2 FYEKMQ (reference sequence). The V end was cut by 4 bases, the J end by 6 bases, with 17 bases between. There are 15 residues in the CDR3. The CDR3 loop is CASSSFQPGIDTQYF. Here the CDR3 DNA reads TGTGCCAGCAGCTCCTTCCAACCGGGGATTGATACGCAGTATTTT.

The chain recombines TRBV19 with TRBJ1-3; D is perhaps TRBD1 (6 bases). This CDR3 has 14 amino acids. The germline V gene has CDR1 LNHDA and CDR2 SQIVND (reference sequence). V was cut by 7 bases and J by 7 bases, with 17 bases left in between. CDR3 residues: CASTLGTSANTIYF. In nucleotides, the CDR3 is TGTGCCAGTACGTTGGGGACATCGGCTAACACCATATATTTT.

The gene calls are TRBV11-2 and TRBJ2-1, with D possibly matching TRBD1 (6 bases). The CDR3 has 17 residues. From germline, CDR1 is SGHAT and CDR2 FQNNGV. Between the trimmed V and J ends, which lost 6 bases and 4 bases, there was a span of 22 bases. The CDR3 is CASSTGSGGQRYNEQFF. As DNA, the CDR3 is TGTGCCAGCAGTACAGGGAGCGGAGGACAAAGGTACAATGAGCAGTTCTTC.

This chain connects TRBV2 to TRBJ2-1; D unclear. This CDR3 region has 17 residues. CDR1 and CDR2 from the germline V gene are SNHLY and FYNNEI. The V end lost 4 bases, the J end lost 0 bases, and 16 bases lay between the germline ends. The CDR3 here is CASSVYRSSGSYNEQFF. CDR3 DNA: TGTGCCAGCAGTGTCTATAGGAGCTCCGGCTCCTACAATGAGCAGTTCTTC.

Here the CDR3 reads CASSGSNQPQHF. In nucleotides, the CDR3 is TGTGCCAGTAGTGGCAGTAATCAGCCCCAGCATTTT. The rearrangement joins TRBV19 to TRBJ1-5; D remains unclear. V was clipped by 5 bases and J by 4 bases, with 6 bases between them. The CDR3 is 12 amino acids. The germline CDR1 and CDR2 sequences are LNHDA and SQIVND (reference sequence).

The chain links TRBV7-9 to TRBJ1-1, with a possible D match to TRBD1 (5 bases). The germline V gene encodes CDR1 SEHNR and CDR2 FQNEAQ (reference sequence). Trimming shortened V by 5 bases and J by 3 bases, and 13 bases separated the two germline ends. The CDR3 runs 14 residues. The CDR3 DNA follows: TGTGCCAGCAGCCCCACGGGGGGGGACACTGAAGCTTTCTTT. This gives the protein CASSPTGGDTEAFF.

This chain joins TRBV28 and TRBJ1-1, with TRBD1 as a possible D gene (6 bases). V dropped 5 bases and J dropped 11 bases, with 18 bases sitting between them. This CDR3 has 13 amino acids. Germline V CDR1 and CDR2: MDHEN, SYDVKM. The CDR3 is CASSPVDRLEAFF. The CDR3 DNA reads TGTGCCAGCAGTCCGGTCGACAGGCTTGAGGCTTTCTTT.

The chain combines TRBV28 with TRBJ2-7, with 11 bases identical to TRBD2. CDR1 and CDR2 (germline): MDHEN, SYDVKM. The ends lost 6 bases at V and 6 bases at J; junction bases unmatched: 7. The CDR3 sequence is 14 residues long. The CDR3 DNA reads TGTGCCAGCAGGTCGGCACTAGCGGGAGCCGAGCAGTACTTC. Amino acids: CASRSALAGAEQYF.

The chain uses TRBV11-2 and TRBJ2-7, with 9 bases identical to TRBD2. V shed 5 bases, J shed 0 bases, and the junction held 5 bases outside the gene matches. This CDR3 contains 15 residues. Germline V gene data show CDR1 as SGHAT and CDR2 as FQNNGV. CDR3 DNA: TGTGCCAGCAGCCCGAGACTAGCGGTCTCCTACGAGCAGTACTTC. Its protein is CASSPRLAVSYEQYF.

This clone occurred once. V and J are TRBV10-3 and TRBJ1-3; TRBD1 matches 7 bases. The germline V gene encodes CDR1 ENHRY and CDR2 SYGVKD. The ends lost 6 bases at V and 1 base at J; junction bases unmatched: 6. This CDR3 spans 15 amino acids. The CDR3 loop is CAIRVTGSSGNTIYF. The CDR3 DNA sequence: TGTGCCATCAGGGTGACAGGGTCATCTGGAAACACCATATATTTT.

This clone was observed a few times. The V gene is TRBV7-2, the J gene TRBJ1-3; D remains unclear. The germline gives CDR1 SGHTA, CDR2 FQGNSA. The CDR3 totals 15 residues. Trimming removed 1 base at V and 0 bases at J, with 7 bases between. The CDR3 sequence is CASSLGESSGNTIYF. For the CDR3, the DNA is TGTGCCAGCAGCTTAGGGGAGAGCTCTGGAAACACCATATATTTT.

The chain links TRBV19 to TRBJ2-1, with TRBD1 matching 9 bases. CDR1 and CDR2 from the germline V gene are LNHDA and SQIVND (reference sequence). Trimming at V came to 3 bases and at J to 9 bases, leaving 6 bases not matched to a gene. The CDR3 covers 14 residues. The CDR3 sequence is CASSINRGLGEQFF. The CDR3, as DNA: TGTGCCAGTAGTATCAACAGGGGGCTCGGTGAGCAGTTCTTC.

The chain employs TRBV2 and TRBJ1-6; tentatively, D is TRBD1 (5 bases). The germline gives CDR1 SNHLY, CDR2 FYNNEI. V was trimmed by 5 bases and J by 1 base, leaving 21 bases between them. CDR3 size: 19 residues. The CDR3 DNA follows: TGTGCCAGCAGTAACCGGGACTCCAAGGGAGGGTCCTATAATTCACCCCTCCACTTT. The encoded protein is CASSNRDSKGGSYNSPLHF.

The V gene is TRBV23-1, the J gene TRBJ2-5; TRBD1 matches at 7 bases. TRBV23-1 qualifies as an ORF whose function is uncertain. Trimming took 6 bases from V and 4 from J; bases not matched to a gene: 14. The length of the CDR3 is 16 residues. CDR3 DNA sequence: TGCGCCAGCAGACGGACAGGCCCCAAGGACGGAGAGACCCAGTACTTC. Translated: CASRRTGPKDGETQYF.

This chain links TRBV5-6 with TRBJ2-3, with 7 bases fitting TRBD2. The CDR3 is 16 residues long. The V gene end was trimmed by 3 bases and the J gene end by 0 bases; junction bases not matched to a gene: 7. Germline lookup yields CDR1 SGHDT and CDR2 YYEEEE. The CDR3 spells CASSSSQRGSTDTQYF. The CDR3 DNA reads TGTGCCAGCAGCTCATCCCAGCGGGGAAGCACAGATACGCAGTATTTT.

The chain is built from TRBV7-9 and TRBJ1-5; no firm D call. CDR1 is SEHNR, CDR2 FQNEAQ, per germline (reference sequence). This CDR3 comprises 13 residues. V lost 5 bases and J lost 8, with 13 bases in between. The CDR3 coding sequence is TGTGCCAGCAGCATAAACGGGGTTGAGCCCCAGCATTTT. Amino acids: CASSINGVEPQHF.

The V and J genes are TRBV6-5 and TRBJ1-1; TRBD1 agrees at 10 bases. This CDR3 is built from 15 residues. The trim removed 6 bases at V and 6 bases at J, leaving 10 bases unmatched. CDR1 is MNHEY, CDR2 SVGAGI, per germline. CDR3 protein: CASRLPGTGVAEAFF. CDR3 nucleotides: TGTGCCAGCAGGCTACCCGGGACAGGGGTGGCTGAAGCTTTCTTT.

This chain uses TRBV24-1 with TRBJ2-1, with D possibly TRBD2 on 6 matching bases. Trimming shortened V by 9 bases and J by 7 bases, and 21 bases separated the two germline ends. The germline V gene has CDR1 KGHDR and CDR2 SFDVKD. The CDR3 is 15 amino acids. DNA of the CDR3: TGTGCCACCTCAGTAAGATCGGGAGTAGAAAATGAGCAGTTCTTC. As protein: CATSVRSGVENEQFF.

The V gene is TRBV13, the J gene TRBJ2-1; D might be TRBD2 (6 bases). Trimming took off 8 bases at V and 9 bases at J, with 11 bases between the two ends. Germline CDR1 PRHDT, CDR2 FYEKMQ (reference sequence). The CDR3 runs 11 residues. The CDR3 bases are TGTGCCAGCGAACTGGGGGGTGAGCAGTTCTTC. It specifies CASELGGEQFF.

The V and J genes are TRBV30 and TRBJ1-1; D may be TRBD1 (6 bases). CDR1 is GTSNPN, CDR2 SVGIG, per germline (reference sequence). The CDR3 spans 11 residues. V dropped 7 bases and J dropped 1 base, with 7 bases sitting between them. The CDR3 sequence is CASTGNTEAFF. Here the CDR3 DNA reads TGTGCCTCGACAGGGAACACTGAAGCTTTCTTT.

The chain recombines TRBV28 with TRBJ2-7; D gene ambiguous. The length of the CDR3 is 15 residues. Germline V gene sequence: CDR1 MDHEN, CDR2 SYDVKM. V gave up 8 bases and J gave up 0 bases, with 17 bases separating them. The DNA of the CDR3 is TGTGCCAGCGGAACTTCCCGGGTTGACTCCTACGAGCAGTACTTC. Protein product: CASGTSRVDSYEQYF.

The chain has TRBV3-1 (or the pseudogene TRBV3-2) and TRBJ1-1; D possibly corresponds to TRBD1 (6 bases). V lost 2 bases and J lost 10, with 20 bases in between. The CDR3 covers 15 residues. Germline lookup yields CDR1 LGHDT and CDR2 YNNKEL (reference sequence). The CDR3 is CASSQRTDRLWRAFF. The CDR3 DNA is TGTGCCAGCAGCCAACGGACAGACCGATTGTGGCGAGCTTTCTTT.

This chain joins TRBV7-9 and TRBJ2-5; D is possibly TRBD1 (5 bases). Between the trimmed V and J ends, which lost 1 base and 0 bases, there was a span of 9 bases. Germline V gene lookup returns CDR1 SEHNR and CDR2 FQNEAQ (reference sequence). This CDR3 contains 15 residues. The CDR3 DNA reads TGTGCCAGCAGCTTAGTGCAGGGCTACCAAGAGACCCAGTACTTC. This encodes CASSLVQGYQETQYF. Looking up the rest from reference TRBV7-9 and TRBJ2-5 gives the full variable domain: DTGVSQNPRHKITKRGQNVTFRCDPISEHNRLYWYRQTLGQGPEFLTYFQNEAQLEKSRLLSDRFSAERPKGSFSTLEIQRTEQGDSAMYLCASSLVQGYQETQYFGPGTRLLVL.

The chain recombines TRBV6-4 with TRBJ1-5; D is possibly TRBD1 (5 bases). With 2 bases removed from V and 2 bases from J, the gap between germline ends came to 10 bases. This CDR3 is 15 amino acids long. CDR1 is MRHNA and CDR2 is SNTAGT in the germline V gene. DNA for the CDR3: TGTGCCAGCAGTGACCCGGTACAGGGCAATCAGCCCCAGCATTTT. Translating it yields CASSDPVQGNQPQHF.

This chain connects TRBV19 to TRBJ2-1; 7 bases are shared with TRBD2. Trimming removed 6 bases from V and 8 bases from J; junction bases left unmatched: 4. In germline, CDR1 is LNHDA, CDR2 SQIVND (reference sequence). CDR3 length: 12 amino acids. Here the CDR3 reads CASRGGGDEQFF. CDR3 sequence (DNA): TGTGCCAGTAGGGGGGGAGGGGATGAGCAGTTCTTC.

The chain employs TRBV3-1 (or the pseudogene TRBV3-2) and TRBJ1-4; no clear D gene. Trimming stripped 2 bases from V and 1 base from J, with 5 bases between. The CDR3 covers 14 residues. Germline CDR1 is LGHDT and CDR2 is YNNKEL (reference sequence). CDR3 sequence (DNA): TGTGCCAGCAGCCAACGGGGAACTAATGAAAAACTGTTTTTT. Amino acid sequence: CASSQRGTNEKLFF.

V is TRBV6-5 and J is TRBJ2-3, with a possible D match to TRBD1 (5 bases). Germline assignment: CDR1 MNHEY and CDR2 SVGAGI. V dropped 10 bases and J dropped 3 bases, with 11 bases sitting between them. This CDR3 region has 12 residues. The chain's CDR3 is CATSTATDTQYF. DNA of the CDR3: TGTGCCACCTCGACAGCGACAGATACGCAGTATTTT.

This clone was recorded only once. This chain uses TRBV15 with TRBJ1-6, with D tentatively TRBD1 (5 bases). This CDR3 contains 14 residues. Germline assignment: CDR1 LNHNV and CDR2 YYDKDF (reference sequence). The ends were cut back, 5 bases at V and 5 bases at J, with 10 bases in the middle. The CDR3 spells CATSRDSNNSPLHF. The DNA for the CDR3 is TGTGCCACCAGCCGGGACTCTAATAATTCACCCCTCCACTTT.